These 13 T cell receptor beta chains were all obtained from the same sample, sequenced in a study of cytomegalovirus exposure and HLA in healthy donors. PCR primers comprised 60 Vbeta and 13 Jbeta primers. The method was immunoSEQ multiplex PCR; TCRdb's version includes in-frame clones alone and lacks a portion of them. The table has about 59,000 clones, under 80% seen once. Specimen: PBMCs. The receptors stem from a man younger than 40 in good health and CMV-seropositive.

V usage is TRBV5-1 and J usage is TRBJ2-1, with 8 bases identical to TRBD1. The CDR3 runs to 15 residues. CDR1 is SGHRS and CDR2 is YFSETQ in the germline V gene. The V gene end was trimmed by 5 bases and the J gene end by 8 bases; junction bases not matched to a gene: 12. CDR3 sequence (DNA): TGCGCCAGCAGTCCAGGGGGCGAGAATATCGATGAGCAGTTCTTC. This translates into CASSPGGENIDEQFF.

This chain joins TRBV5-1 and TRBJ2-7; D perhaps matches TRBD2 (7 bases). CDR1 is SGHRS, CDR2 YFSETQ, per germline. The CDR3 consists of 15 residues. Trimming stripped 3 bases from V and 1 base from J, with 14 bases between. CDR3 sequence: CASSWGAGDSYEQYF. CDR3 nucleotide sequence: TGCGCCAGCAGCTGGGGGGCGGGGGATTCCTACGAGCAGTACTTC.

V is TRBV28 and J is TRBJ2-6; weak D call: TRBD1 (5 bases). Germline CDR1 MDHEN, CDR2 SYDVKM. Deletions cut 6 bases from V and 0 bases from J, with 18 bases between. This CDR3 spans 18 amino acids. CDR3 nucleotide sequence: TGTGCCAGCAGCCCCTCCGGGCAGGGAAACTCTGGGGCCAACGTCCTGACTTTC. This encodes CASSPSGQGNSGANVLTF. Combining the CDR3 with reference TRBV28 and TRBJ2-6 gives the whole variable domain DVKVTQSSRYLVKRTGEKVFLECVQDMDHENMFWYRQDPGLGLRLIYFSYDVKMKEKGDIPEGYSVSREKKERFSLILESASTNQTSMYLCASSPSGQGNSGANVLTFGAGSRLTVL.

This rearrangement joins TRBV5-1 to TRBJ2-7; 8 bases fit TRBD1. Germline V gene lookup returns CDR1 SGHRS and CDR2 YFSETQ. V lost 4 bases and J lost 4; bases outside the gene matches: 13. The CDR3 totals 16 residues. CDR3 in DNA: TGCGCCAGCAGCCAGGTCCGGGCAGGGGGCCGATACGAGCAGTACTTC. This codes for CASSQVRAGGRYEQYF.

This clone was detected a few times. V is TRBV4-3 and J is TRBJ1-2; unclear D gene. The CDR3 has 14 amino acids. Trimming removed 0 bases from V and 8 bases from J, with 13 bases in between. Germline lookup yields CDR1 LGHNA and CDR2 YSLEER. As DNA, the CDR3 is TGCGCCAGCAGCCAAGATGGGCCGCTAAGAGGCTACACCTTC. This translates into CASSQDGPLRGYTF.

This clone occurred once. The DNA for the CDR3 is TGTGCCAGTAGTATCCGGACAGGGGGAAGCAATCAGCCCCAGCATTTT. It encodes CASSIRTGGSNQPQHF. The chain uses TRBV19 and TRBJ1-5, with 10 bases fitting TRBD1. The ends lost 3 bases at V and 1 base at J; junction bases unmatched: 3. The CDR3 extends over 16 amino acids. Germline CDR1 LNHDA, CDR2 SQIVND (reference sequence).

In its sample, this clone was seen a few times. The rearrangement uses TRBV4-2 and TRBJ2-7, with 10 bases fitting TRBD1. This CDR3 region has 16 residues. V was clipped by 4 bases and J by 4 bases; unmatched bases: 10. Germline V gives CDR1 LGHNA, CDR2 YNFKEQ. The CDR3 here is CASSRDSWTGGYEQYF. The CDR3 nucleotides read TGTGCCAGCAGCCGAGATTCGTGGACAGGGGGGTACGAGCAGTACTTC.

This clone was seen only once. This chain connects TRBV11-1 to TRBJ2-7; tentatively, D is TRBD1 (5 bases). Deletions cut 4 bases from V and 6 bases from J, with 10 bases between. This CDR3 is built from 12 residues. CDR1 is SGHAT and CDR2 is FQDESV in the germline V gene (reference sequence). This CDR3 is CASSWQGGEQYF. Here the CDR3 DNA reads TGTGCCAGCAGCTGGCAGGGTGGCGAGCAGTACTTC.

On this clone: Relative to the germline gene, one junction end is altered; a read error may explain this. The sample has other DNA sequences that encode this CDR3 too. This chain connects TRBV2 to TRBJ2-7; possible D gene TRBD1, 6 bases. Germline V CDR1 and CDR2: SNHLY, FYNNEI. The CDR3 loop spans 14 amino acids. The CDR3 sequence is CASSVDRTSYEQYF. The CDR3 bases are TGTGCCAGCAGTGTTGACAGGACCTCCTACGAGCAGTACTTT. Filled out from reference TRBV2 and TRBJ2-7, the complete variable domain reads EPEVTQTPSHQVTQMGQEVILRCVPISNHLYFYWYRQILGQKVEFLVSFYNNEISEKSEIFDDQFSVERPDGSNFTLKIRSTKLEDSAMYFCASSVDRTSYEQYFGPGTRLTVT.

The rearrangement links TRBV6-6 to TRBJ1-5; D unresolved. Per the germline V gene, CDR1 is MNHNY and CDR2 is SVGAGI (reference sequence). The length of the CDR3 is 15 residues. Trimming removed 0 bases from V and 7 bases from J, with 13 bases in between. The CDR3 is CASSYSRGSRQPQHF. The CDR3 bases are TGTGCCAGCAGTTACTCGAGAGGGTCGAGGCAGCCCCAGCATTTT.

The rearrangement links TRBV7-2 to TRBJ1-1; 7 bases line up with TRBD1. The V gene's germline CDR1 is SGHTA and CDR2 FQGNSA. V gave up 2 bases and J gave up 1 base; unmatched junction bases: 4. This CDR3 has 15 residues. The CDR3, as DNA: TGTGCCAGCAGCTTATCGGGACAGCGGAACACTGAAGCTTTCTTT. This sequence encodes CASSLSGQRNTEAFF.

The V call is TRBV7-2, the J call TRBJ2-5, with 12 bases identical to TRBD2. Germline loops: CDR1 SGHTA, CDR2 FQGNSA. This CDR3 spans 15 amino acids. The V segment lost 6 bases and the J segment 5 bases; nucleotides outside the gene matches: 7. CDR3 coding DNA: TGTGCCAGCAGTCCTAGCGGGGGGGCGGGGGAGACCCAGTACTTC. Encoded protein: CASSPSGGAGETQYF.

The V gene is TRBV5-4, the J gene TRBJ1-1; possibly TRBD1 for D (5 bases). Trimming stripped 2 bases from V and 3 bases from J, with 8 bases between. This CDR3 is 13 amino acids long. Looked up from germline, CDR1 is SGHNT and CDR2 is YYREEE (reference sequence). The CDR3 DNA sequence: TGTGCCAGCAGCTTACAGGTGGACACTGAAGCTTTCTTT. This translates into CASSLQVDTEAFF.